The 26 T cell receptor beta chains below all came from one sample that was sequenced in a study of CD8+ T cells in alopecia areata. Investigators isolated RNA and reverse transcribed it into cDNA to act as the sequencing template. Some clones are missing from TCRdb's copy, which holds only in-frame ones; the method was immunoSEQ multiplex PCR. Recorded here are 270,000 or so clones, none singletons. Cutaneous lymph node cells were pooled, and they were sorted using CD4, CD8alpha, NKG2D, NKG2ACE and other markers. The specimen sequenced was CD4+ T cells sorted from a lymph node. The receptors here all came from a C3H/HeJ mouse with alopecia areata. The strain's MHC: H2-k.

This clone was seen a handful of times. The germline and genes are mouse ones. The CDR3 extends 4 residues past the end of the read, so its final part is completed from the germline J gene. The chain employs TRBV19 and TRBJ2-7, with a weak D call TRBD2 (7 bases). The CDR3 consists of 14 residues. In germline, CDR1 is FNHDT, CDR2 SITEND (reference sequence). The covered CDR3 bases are TGTGCCAGCAGACACTCTGGGGGCCGTTAT. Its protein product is CASRHSGGRY. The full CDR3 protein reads CASRHSGGRYEQYF.

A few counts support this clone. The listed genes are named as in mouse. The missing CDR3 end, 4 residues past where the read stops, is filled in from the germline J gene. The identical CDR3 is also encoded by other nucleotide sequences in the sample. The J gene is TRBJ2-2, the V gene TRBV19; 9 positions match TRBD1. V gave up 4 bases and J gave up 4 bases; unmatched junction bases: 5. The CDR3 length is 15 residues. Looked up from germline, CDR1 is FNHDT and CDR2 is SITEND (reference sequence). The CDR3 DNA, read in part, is TGTGCCAGCAGTCCACAGGGGGCCGGCACCGGG. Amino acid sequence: CASSPQGAGTG. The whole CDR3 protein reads CASSPQGAGTGQLYF.

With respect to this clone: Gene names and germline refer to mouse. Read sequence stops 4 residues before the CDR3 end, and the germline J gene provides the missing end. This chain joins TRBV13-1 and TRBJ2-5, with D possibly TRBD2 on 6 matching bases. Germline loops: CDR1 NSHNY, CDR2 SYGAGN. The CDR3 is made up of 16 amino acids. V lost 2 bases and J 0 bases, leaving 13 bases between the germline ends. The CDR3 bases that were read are TGTGCCAGCAGTGAATCCTGGGGAGATAACCAAGAC. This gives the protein CASSESWGDNQD. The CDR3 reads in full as CASSESWGDNQDTQYF.

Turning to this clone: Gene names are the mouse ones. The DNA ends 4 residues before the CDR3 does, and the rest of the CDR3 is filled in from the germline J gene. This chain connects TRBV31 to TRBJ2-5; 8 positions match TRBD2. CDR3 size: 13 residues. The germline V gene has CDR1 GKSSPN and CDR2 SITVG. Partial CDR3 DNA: TGTGCCTGGAGTCTGACTGGGGTAGAC. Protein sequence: CAWSLTGVD. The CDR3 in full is CAWSLTGVDTQYF. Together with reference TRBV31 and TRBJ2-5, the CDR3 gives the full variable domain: AQTIHQWPVAEIKAVGSPLSLGCTIKGKSSPNLYWYWQATGGTLQQLFYSITVGQVESVVQLNLSASRPKDDQFILSTEKLLLSHSGFYLCAWSLTGVDTQYFGPGTRLLVL.

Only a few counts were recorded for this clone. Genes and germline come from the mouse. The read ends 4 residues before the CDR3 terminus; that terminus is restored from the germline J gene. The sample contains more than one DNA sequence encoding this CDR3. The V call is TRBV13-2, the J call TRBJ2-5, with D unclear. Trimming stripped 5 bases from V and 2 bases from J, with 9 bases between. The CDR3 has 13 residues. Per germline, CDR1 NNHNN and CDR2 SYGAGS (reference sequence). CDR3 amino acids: CASGEAGQDTQYF. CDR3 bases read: TGTGCCAGCGGGGAGGCAGGCCAAGAC.

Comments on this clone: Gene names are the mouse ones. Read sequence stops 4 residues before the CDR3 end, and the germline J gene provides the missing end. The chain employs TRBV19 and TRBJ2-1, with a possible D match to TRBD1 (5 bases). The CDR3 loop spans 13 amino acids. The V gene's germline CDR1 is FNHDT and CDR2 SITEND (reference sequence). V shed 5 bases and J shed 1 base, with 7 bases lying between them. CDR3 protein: CASRPGNYAEQFF. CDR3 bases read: TGTGCCAGCAGGCCAGGGAACTATGCT.

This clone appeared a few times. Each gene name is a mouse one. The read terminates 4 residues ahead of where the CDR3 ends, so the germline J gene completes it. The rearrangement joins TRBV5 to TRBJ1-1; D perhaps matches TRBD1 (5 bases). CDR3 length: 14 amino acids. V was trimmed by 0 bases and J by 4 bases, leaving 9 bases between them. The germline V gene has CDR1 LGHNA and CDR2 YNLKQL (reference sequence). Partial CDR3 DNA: TGTGCCAGCAGCCAAGATTGGGGGTTCACA. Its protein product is CASSQDWGFT. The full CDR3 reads CASSQDWGFTEVFF.

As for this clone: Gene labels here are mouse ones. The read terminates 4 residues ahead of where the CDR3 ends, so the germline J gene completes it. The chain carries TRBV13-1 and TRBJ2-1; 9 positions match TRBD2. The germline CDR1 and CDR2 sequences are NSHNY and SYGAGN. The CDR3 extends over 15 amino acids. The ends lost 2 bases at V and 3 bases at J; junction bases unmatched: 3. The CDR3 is CASSEGLGTYAEQFF. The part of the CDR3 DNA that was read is TGTGCCAGCAGTGAAGGACTGGGGACCTATGCT.

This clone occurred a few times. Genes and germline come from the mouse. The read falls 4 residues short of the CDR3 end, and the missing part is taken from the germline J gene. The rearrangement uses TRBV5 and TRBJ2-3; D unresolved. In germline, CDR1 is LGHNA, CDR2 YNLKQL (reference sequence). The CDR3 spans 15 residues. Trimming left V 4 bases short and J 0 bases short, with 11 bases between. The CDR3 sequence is CASSPPNSSAETLYF. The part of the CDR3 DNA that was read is TGTGCCAGCAGCCCCCCGAACAGTAGTGCAGAA.

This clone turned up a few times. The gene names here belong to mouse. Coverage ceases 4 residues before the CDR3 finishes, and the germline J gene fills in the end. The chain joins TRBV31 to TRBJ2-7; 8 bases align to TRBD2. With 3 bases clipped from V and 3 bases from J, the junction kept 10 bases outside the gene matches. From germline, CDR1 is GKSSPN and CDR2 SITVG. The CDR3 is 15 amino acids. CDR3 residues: CAWSPPTGANYEQYF. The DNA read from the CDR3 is TGTGCCTGGAGCCCTCCGACTGGGGCCAACTAT.

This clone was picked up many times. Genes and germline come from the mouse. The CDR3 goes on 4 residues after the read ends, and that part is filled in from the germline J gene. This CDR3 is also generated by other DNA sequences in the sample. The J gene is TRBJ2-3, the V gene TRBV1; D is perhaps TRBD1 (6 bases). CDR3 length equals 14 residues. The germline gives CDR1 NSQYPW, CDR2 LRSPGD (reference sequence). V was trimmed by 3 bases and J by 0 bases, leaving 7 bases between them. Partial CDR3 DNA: TGCACCTGCAGTGCTCAGGGGAGTGCAGAA. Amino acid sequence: CTCSAQGSAE. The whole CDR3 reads CTCSAQGSAETLYF.

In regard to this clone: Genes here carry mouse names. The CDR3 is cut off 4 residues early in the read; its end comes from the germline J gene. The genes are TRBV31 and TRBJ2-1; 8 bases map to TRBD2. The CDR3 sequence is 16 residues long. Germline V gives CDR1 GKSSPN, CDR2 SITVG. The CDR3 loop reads CAWSLKVSGGWTEQFF. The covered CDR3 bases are TGTGCCTGGAGTCTAAAGGTTTCTGGGGGGTGGACT. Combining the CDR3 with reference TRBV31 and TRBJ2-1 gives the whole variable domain AQTIHQWPVAEIKAVGSPLSLGCTIKGKSSPNLYWYWQATGGTLQQLFYSITVGQVESVVQLNLSASRPKDDQFILSTEKLLLSHSGFYLCAWSLKVSGGWTEQFFGPGTRLTVL.

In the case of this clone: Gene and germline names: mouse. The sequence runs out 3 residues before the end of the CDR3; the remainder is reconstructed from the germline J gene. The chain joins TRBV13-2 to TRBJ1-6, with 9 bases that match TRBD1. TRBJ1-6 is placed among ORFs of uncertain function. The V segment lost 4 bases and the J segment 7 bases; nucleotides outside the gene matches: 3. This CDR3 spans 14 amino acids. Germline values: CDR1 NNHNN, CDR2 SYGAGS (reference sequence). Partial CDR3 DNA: TGTGCCAGCGGTATGGGACAGGGAAATTCGCCC. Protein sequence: CASGMGQGNSP. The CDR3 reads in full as CASGMGQGNSPLYF.

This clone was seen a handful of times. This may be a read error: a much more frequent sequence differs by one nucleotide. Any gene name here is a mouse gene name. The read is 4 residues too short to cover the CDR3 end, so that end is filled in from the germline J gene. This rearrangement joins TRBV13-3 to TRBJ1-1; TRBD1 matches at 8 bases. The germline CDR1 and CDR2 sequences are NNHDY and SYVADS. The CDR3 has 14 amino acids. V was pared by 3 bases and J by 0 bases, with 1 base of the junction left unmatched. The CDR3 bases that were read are TGTGCCAGCAGTGTGACAGGGGCAAACACA. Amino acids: CASSVTGANT. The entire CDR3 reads CASSVTGANTEVFF.

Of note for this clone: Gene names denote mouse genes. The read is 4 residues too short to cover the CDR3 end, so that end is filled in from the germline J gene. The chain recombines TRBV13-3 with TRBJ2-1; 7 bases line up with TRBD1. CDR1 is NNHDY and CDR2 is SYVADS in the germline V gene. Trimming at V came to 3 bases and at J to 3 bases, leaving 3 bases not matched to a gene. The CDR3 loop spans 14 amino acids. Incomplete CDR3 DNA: TGTGCCAGCAGTGTGACAGGGTCCTATGCT. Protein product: CASSVTGSYA. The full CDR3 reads CASSVTGSYAEQFF.

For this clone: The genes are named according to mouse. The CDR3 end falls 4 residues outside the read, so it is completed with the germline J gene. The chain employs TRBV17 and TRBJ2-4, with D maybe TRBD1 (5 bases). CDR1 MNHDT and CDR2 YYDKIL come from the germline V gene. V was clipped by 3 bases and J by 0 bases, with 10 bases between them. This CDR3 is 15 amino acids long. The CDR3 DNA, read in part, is TGTGCTAGCAGTAGTAGACAGACTAGTCAAAAC. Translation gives CASSSRQTSQN. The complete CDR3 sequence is CASSSRQTSQNTLYF.

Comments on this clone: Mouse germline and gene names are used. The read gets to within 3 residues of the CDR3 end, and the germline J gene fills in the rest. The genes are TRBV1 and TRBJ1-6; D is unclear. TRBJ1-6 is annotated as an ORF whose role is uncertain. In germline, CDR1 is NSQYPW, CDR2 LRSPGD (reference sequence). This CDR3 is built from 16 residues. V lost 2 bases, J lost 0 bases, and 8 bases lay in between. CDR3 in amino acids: CTCSAQQNSYNSPLYF. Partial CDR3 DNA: TGCACCTGCAGTGCACAGCAGAATTCCTATAATTCGCCC.

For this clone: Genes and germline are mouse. The CDR3 DNA, read in part, is TGTGCCAGCAGGACCCGGGACAGCTATGCT. Residues: CASRTRDSYA. The CDR3 in full is CASRTRDSYAEQFF. The chain uses TRBV13-3 and TRBJ2-1; 7 bases line up with TRBD1. The read gets to within 4 residues of the CDR3 end, and the germline J gene fills in the rest. J gave up 3 bases and V 5 bases, and 5 bases lay outside the gene matches. The CDR3 loop spans 14 amino acids. Per the germline V gene, CDR1 is NNHDY and CDR2 is SYVADS.

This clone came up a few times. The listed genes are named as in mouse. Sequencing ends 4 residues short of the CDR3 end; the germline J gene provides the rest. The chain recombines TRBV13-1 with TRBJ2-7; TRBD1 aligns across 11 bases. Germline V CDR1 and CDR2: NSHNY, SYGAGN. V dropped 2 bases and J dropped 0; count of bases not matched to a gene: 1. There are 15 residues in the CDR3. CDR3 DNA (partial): TGTGCCAGCAGTGAGGACAGGGGGCACTCCTAT. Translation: CASSEDRGHSY. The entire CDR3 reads CASSEDRGHSYEQYF.

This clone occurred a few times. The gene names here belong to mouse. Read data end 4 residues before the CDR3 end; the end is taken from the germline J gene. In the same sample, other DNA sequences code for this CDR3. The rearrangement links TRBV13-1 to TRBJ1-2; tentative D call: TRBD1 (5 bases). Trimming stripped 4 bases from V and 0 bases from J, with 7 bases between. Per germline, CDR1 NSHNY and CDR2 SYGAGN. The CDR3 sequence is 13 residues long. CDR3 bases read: TGTGCCAGCAGTCAGGGTACAAACTCC. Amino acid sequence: CASSQGTNS. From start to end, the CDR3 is CASSQGTNSDYTF.

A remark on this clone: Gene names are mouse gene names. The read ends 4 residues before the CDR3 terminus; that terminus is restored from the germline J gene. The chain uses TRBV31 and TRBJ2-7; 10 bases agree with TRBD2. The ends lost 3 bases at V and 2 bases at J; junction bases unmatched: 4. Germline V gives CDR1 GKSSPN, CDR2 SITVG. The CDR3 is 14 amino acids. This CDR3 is CAWSRLGGPYEQYF. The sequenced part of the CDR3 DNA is TGTGCCTGGAGCCGACTGGGGGGACCCTAT.

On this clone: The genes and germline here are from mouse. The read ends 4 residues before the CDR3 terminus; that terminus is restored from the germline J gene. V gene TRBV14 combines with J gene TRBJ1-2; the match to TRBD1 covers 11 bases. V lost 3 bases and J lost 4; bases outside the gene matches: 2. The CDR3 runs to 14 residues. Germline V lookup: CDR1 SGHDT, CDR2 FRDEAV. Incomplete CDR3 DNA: TGTGCCAGCAGTTCCGGGACAGGGGGCTCC. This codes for CASSSGTGGS. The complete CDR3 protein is CASSSGTGGSDYTF.

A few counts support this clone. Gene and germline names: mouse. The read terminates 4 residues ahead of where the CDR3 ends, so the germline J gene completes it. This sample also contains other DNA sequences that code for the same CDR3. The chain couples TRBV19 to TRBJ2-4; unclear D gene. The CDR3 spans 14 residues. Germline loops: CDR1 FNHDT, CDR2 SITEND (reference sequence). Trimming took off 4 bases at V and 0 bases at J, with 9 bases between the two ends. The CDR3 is CASSPRQSQNTLYF. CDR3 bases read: TGTGCCAGCAGTCCCCGACAAAGTCAAAAC.

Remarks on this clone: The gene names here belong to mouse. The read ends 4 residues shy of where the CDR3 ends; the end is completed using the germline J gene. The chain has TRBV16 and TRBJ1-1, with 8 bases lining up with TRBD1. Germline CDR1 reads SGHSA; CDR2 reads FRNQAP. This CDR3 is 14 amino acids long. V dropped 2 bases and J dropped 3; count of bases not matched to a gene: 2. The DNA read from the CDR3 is TGTGCAAGCAGCTTAACAGGGGGGGACACA. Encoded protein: CASSLTGGDT. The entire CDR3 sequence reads CASSLTGGDTEVFF. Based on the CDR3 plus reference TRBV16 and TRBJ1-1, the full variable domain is NAGVIQTPRHKVTGKGQEATLWCEPISGHSAVFWYRQTIVQGLEFLTYFRNQAPIDDSGMPKERFSAQMPNQSHSTLKIQSTQPQDSAVYLCASSLTGGDTEVFFGKGTRLTVV.

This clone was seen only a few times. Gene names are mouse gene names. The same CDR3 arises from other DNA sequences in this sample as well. CDR3: CASSQETGANTGQLYF. The covered CDR3 bases are TGTGCCAGCAGCCAAGAGACTGGGGCAAACACCGGG. The chain uses TRBV5 and TRBJ2-2; 8 positions match TRBD2. The read ends 4 residues shy of where the CDR3 ends; the end is completed using the germline J gene. The V segment lost 0 bases and the J segment 0 bases; nucleotides outside the gene matches: 0. Germline V gene data show CDR1 as LGHNA and CDR2 as YNLKQL (reference sequence). The CDR3 extends over 16 amino acids.

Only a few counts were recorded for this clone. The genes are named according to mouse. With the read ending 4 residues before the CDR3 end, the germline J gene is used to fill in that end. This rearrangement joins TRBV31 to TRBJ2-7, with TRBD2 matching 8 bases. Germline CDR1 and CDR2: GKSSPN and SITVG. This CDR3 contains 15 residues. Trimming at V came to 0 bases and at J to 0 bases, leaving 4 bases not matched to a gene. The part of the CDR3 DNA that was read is TGTGCCTGGAGTCTAGGCGGGGGGGCCTCCTAT. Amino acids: CAWSLGGGASY. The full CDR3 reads CAWSLGGGASYEQYF.